These T cell receptor beta chains were read from a single sample in a study of blood T cell repertoires in COVID-19. TCRdb's copy holds only in-frame clones and misses some; the assay was immunoSEQ multiplex PCR. The data hold about 48,000 clones, with 80% to 90% observed a single time. The sequencing sample was made of peripheral blood. These receptors all come from a man aged 35 to 55 with acute or convalescent COVID-19. Both conserved end residues are part of each CDR3. Fields, in order: J gene, D gene, V gene, CDR3 protein. D genes are given only for firm matches.

>TRBJ1-5|-|TRBV6-6
CASSTNNNQPQHF
>TRBJ2-5|-|TRBV7-2
CASSPTIREETQYF
>TRBJ2-7|-|TRBV5-1
CASSLVPLGAASYEQYF
>TRBJ1-2|TRBD1|TRBV19
CASSRTGGLDGYTF
>TRBJ1-2|-|TRBV18
CASSPTDVYGYTF
>TRBJ1-2|TRBD1|TRBV4-1
CASSQDPQGDTYGYTF
>TRBJ1-2|TRBD1|TRBV7-9
CASSSQGAGGYTF
>TRBJ2-1|-|TRBV5-6
CASSISDRPLLNNEQFF
>TRBJ2-2|-|TRBV24-1
CATRAGWPNTGELFF
>TRBJ2-2|-|TRBV2
CASSRENTGELFF
>TRBJ2-7|TRBD1|TRBV20-1
CSARNRGIQYF
>TRBJ2-3|-|TRBV10-1
CASSVGGPSTDTQYF
>TRBJ1-1|-|TRBV18
CASSPQNLNTEAFF
>TRBJ2-3|TRBD2|TRBV5-1
CASSSGGPDTQYF
>TRBJ1-4|-|TRBV2
CASSLGNTNEKLFF
>TRBJ1-2|TRBD1|TRBV6-5
CASTTGTGGNYGYTF
>TRBJ2-2|-|TRBV7-9
CASSSKQEGTGELFF
>TRBJ1-2|-|TRBV6-6
CASSLLGAHGYTF
>TRBJ1-1|-|TRBV5-1
CASRVEGNTEAFF
>TRBJ1-5|-|TRBV11-2
CASSFGPRGQPQHF
>TRBJ1-2|TRBD1|TRBV5-1
CASSLTGSSNYGYTF
>TRBJ1-2|-|TRBV6-5
CASSNSYGYTF
>TRBJ1-2|-|TRBV3-1/TRBV3-2
CASSRQRTNYGYTF
>TRBJ1-5|-|TRBV25-1
CASSEYFGQPQHF
>TRBJ2-7|-|TRBV18
CASSPPRPSYEQYF
>TRBJ1-1|-|TRBV11-2
CASSLDRNTEAFF
>TRBJ2-7|TRBD1|TRBV29-1
CSVTRTGVTGEQYF
>TRBJ1-2|TRBD1|TRBV2
CASRANSGQGAVF
>TRBJ2-3|TRBD2|TRBV14
CASSPLAGGRNTQYF
>TRBJ2-3|TRBD2|TRBV5-1
CASQGASGGPDTQYF
>TRBJ1-5|TRBD1|TRBV7-2
CASSFNRGGQPQHF
>TRBJ2-5|TRBD2|TRBV7-2
CASSSPGLGETQYF
>TRBJ2-3|-|TRBV5-1
CASSSIITRFADTQYF
>TRBJ1-2|TRBD1|TRBV11-2
CASSLVTGGSGYTF
>TRBJ1-2|-|TRBV11-2
CASSGTVNYGYTF
>TRBJ1-1|TRBD1|TRBV4-1
CASSQAGTGVHTEAFF
>TRBJ1-2|-|TRBV10-3
CAISAGNYGYTF
>TRBJ2-1|TRBD1|TRBV7-2
CASSFDRDNEQFF
>TRBJ1-4|-|TRBV11-2
CASSSGQINEKLFF
>TRBJ1-1|-|TRBV6-4
CASSDSLAGEAFF
>TRBJ2-1|TRBD2|TRBV10-1
CASSPGGSSYNEQFF
>TRBJ1-2|-|TRBV28
CASSVFQIYGYTF
>TRBJ2-7|TRBD2|TRBV19
CASSTSGGSYEQYF
>TRBJ1-2|-|TRBV30
CAWSVSQVGGYTF
>TRBJ2-7|TRBD1|TRBV5-1
CASSLGSSGGTYEQYF
>TRBJ2-7|-|TRBV7-8
CASSPRDTMKQYF
>TRBJ1-1|-|TRBV5-4
CASSLISGTEAFF
>TRBJ2-1|-|TRBV14
CASSRISVLNNEQFF
>TRBJ2-5|TRBD1|TRBV5-1
CASSFGQVQETQYF
>TRBJ1-3|TRBD1|TRBV29-1
CSVVTGGNTIYF
>TRBJ1-6|TRBD1|TRBV5-1
CASTPGQGFTYNSPLHF
>TRBJ1-4|-|TRBV11-2
CASSLVTPATNEKLFF
>TRBJ1-1|-|TRBV5-1
CASSLAGVGAFF
>TRBJ1-4|-|TRBV4-3
CASSPGREKLFF
>TRBJ2-7|-|TRBV5-1
CASSPLYNHEQYF